The present TCR beta chain was sequenced within a study of blood T cell repertoires in COVID-19. Study overall: COVID-19 samples collected from the United States, Italy and Spain covered acute and convalescent phases. Sources were T cells, B-cell-depleted T cells, or PBMCs; the material itself was cDNA or gDNA.

Authors' methods: Researchers report that nucleated cell counts were estimated from reference gene primer amplification. Clones were sequenced by immunoSEQ multiplex PCR, and TCRdb holds only the in-frame ones, with some missing. Clonal size and the V and J genes are those of that table, whereas D and trimming came from the DNA. The sample includes around 68,000 clones, approximately 89% seen only once; the top ten take more than 8%. Germline CDR1 and CDR2: SGHTA and FQGNSA. The CDR3 totals 18 residues. After removal of 5 bases from V and 4 bases from J, the junction contained 15 bases not matched to a gene.

The material sequenced was peripheral blood. The sequence derives from a man aged 50 or older with active COVID-19. The chain has TRBV7-2 and TRBJ2-3, with 10 bases matching TRBD2. In nucleotides, the CDR3 is TGTGCCAGCAGCCCCAGAAGGCGACTAGCGGGTGGGGCAGATACGCAGTATTTT. It translates to CASSPRRRLAGGADTQYF.